This TCR beta chain was obtained from a study of radiotherapy plus CTLA-4 blockade in lung cancer. As for this clone: The same CDR3 is also encoded by other DNA sequences in this sample.

The CDR3 loop spans 12 amino acids. Germline V gene lookup returns CDR1 SNHLY and CDR2 FYNNEI. The germline V and J ends were trimmed by 6 bases and 3 bases, with 7 bases remaining between them. Here immunoSEQ multiplex PCR was the method, and the copy in TCRdb shows in-frame clones only, minus some. Of about 59,000 clones listed, roughly 76% are singletons. The V gene is TRBV2, the J gene TRBJ2-3; D ambiguous. Sample: peripheral blood, taken from a patient treated with radiotherapy plus ipilimumab. This clonotype originated in a human donor with non-small cell lung cancer whose response to radiotherapy plus ipilimumab could not be evaluated. This chain's CDR3 is CASSVLTDTQYF. The CDR3 nucleotides are TGTGCCAGCAGCGTTTTAACAGATACGCAGTATTTT.